Each of the 14 T cell receptor beta chains below was sequenced from the same sample in a study of OX40 agonist ivuxolimab in advanced cancers. Clones were read by immunoSEQ multiplex PCR, and TCRdb kept only the in-frame ones, dropping some. This sample yields around 29,000 clones, of which around 87% are seen a single time; approximately 20% belongs to the top ten. The source was CD4+ or CD8+ T cells sorted from blood, collected in a trial of the OX40 agonist ivuxolimab. All receptors derive from an adult with an advanced solid tumor such as melanoma, head and neck, liver or kidney cancer.

The V gene is TRBV19, the J gene TRBJ2-1; unclear D gene. V was shortened by 1 base and J by 2 bases, with 6 bases between the two germline ends. Looked up from germline, CDR1 is LNHDA and CDR2 is SQIVND (reference sequence). The CDR3 spans 14 residues. CDR3 amino acids: CASSIASPYNEQFF. The CDR3 DNA reads as TGTGCCAGTAGTATAGCTAGTCCCTACAATGAGCAGTTCTTC.

The CDR3 nucleotides are TGTGCCAGCAGTCTCACAGGGGGCGCCGGGGGCGAGCAGTACTTC. Its protein product is CASSLTGGAGGEQYF. The chain carries TRBV27 and TRBJ2-7; 9 bases are a match to TRBD1. J was trimmed by 6 bases and V by 5 bases; bases with no gene match: 11. Germline CDR1 and CDR2: MNHEY and SMNVEV (reference sequence). CDR3 length: 15 amino acids.

The V gene is TRBV7-9, the J gene TRBJ2-5, with D perhaps matching TRBD2 (6 bases). CDR1 and CDR2 (germline): SEHNR, FQNEAQ (reference sequence). Trimming left V 1 base short and J 5 bases short, with 17 bases between. The CDR3 has 16 amino acids. This CDR3 reads CASSLGARPREETQYF. CDR3 in DNA: TGTGCCAGCAGCTTAGGGGCGCGGCCACGGGAGGAGACCCAGTACTTC.

The chain links TRBV15 to TRBJ2-3, with a tentative D call TRBD2 (6 bases). Germline assignment: CDR1 LNHNV and CDR2 YYDKDF (reference sequence). Trimming removed 4 bases from V and 2 bases from J, with 13 bases in between. The CDR3 loop spans 15 amino acids. CDR3 sequence: CATSIPGGPTDTQYF. The CDR3 region has the DNA TGTGCCACCAGCATCCCCGGGGGACCCACAGATACGCAGTATTTT.

The count of this clone is one. The chain couples TRBV27 to TRBJ2-7; 8 bases are shared with TRBD2. This CDR3 has 15 residues. In germline, CDR1 is MNHEY, CDR2 SMNVEV (reference sequence). The junction had 14 bases not matched to a gene; V was cut back by 8 bases and J by 5 bases. The chain's CDR3 is CASSTTGGNFNEQYF. CDR3 coding DNA: TGTGCCAGCTCAACCACGGGGGGGAATTTTAACGAGCAGTACTTC.

The DNA for the CDR3 is TGCGCCAGCAGTCCGGACCGGGCCAGGGAGCAGTACTTC. This translates into CASSPDRAREQYF. The genes are TRBV4-3 and TRBJ2-7; D not certain. V gave up 6 bases and J gave up 7 bases, with 16 bases separating them. The CDR3 is 13 amino acids. Germline values: CDR1 LGHNA, CDR2 YSLEER.

The V call is TRBV11-2, the J call TRBJ2-4, with TRBD2 matching 7 bases. Trimming removed 5 bases from V and 1 base from J; junction bases left unmatched: 8. The CDR3 runs to 16 residues. Germline V CDR1 and CDR2: SGHAT, FQNNGV. The CDR3 nucleotides are TGTGCCAGCAGCAACCCCTCCGGGGGGGCCAAAAACATTCAGTACTTC. Its translation: CASSNPSGGAKNIQYF.

The chain is built from TRBV7-2 and TRBJ2-1; 10 bases align to TRBD2. Germline assignment: CDR1 SGHTA and CDR2 FQGNSA. This CDR3 region has 15 residues. The J segment lost 6 bases and the V segment lost 7 bases, leaving 9 bases of the junction unmatched. The CDR3 DNA is TGTGCCAGCAACCCCGGGACTAGCGTGCTCAATGAGCAGTTCTTC. This gives the protein CASNPGTSVLNEQFF.

In nucleotides, the CDR3 is TGTGCCATCAGTGAATTAGGACAGGGGGGGCCCACTGAAGCTTTCTTT. Translating gives CAISELGQGGPTEAFF. The chain carries TRBV10-3 and TRBJ1-1, with 10 bases aligning to TRBD1. V was clipped by 3 bases and J by 4 bases; unmatched bases: 8. In germline, CDR1 is ENHRY, CDR2 SYGVKD. The CDR3 length is 16 residues.

V usage is TRBV6-6 and J usage is TRBJ1-1; possibly TRBD1 for D (6 bases). Germline CDR1 reads MNHNY; CDR2 reads SVGAGI (reference sequence). Trimming left V 4 bases short and J 4 bases short, with 13 bases between. CDR3 length: 14 residues. The chain's CDR3 is CASSLGGLGTEAFF. The CDR3 DNA reads as TGTGCCAGCAGTTTGGGGGGCCTGGGCACTGAAGCTTTCTTT.

The chain employs TRBV5-4 and TRBJ1-5; maybe TRBD1 (5 bases). Germline-derived CDR1 and CDR2 are SGHNT and YYREEE (reference sequence). V lost 3 bases and J 4 bases, leaving 11 bases between the germline ends. The CDR3 consists of 14 residues. CDR3 protein: CASSSNAGNQPQHF. In DNA, the CDR3 is TGTGCCAGCAGCTCGAACGCAGGGAATCAGCCCCAGCATTTT.

The chain joins TRBV4-1 to TRBJ2-2; D call uncertain. Between the trimmed V and J ends, which lost 1 base and 10 bases, there was a span of 7 bases. Germline lookup yields CDR1 MGHRA and CDR2 YSYEKL. The CDR3 is made up of 12 amino acids. The CDR3 nucleotides are TGCGCCAGCAGCCAAGGGGTTTCGGAGCTGTTTTTT. Translation: CASSQGVSELFF.

The chain has TRBV6-5 and TRBJ1-2; D unclear. Germline values: CDR1 MNHEY, CDR2 SVGAGI. V shed 4 bases and J shed 6 bases, with 15 bases lying between them. The CDR3 sequence is 14 residues long. CDR3: CASSFYKFTDGYTF. The DNA of the CDR3 is TGTGCCAGCAGTTTCTACAAATTCACAGATGGCTACACCTTC.

This clone was seen only once. This chain links TRBV11-3 with TRBJ2-3, with TRBD2 matching 8 bases. The CDR3 is made up of 16 amino acids. Germline CDR1 and CDR2: SGHNT and YENEEA. V trimming: 4 bases; J trimming: 7 bases; junction bases outside the gene matches: 13. CDR3 coding DNA: TGTGCCAGCAGCTCCGGGGGGGAGCGGGAGTATTATACGCAGTATTTT. It is translated as CASSSGGEREYYTQYF.